This T cell receptor beta chain was sequenced during a study of beta chain features in type 1 diabetes. Study in general: Age, gender, cell numbers and subset yield matched between patients and controls.

Looked up from germline, CDR1 is PRHDT and CDR2 is FYEKMQ (reference sequence). V lost 4 bases, J lost 6 bases, and 13 bases lay in between. The CDR3 is 13 residues long. The study reverse transcribed the entire isolated RNA, so it sequenced expressed TCRB transcripts. TCRdb's copy holds only in-frame clones and misses some; the assay was immunoSEQ multiplex PCR. Of around 450,000 clones listed, more than 9.5% are singletons. Study observations and caveats: Among type 1 diabetes patients, VDJ junctions had fewer insertions and more deletions. Possible PCR preference for shorter templates applied equally to patients and controls. The cDNA sequencing approach could over-represent high-TCR-expressing cells.

Regarding this clone: Antigen specificity is unknown.

This sequence originates from a woman between 18 and 29 years old in good health. V and J are TRBV13 and TRBJ2-7, with D possibly matching TRBD2 (5 bases). Sequencing input: naive CD4+ T cells from blood. The CDR3 DNA is TGTGCCAGCAGCTGCGTTCCGGCGGGCGAGCAGTACGTC. Its protein is CASSCVPAGEQYV.